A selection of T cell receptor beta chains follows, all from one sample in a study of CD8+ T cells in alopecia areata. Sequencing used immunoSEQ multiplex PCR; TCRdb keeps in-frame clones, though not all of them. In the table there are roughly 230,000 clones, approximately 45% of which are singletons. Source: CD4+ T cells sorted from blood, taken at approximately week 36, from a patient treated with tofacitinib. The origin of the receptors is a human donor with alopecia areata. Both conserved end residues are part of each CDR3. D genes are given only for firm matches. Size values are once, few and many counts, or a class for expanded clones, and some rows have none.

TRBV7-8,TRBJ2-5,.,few,CASSSGQVGRETQYF,TGTGCCAGCAGCTCAGGACAGGTTGGGAGGGAGACCCAGTACTTC
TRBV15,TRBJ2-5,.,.,CATSRDQSGTTQETQYF,TGTGCCACCAGCAGAGATCAATCCGGGACAACTCAAGAGACCCAGTACTTC
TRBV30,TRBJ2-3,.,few,CAWSVQSDTQYF,TGTGCCTGGAGTGTACAGTCAGATACGCAGTATTTT
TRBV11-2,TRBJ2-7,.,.,CASKLMGGRGWNEQYF,TGTGCCAGCAAGCTTATGGGGGGAAGAGGGTGGAACGAGCAGTACTTC
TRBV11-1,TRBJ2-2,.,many,CASSLEGANTGELFF,TGTGCCAGCAGCTTGGAGGGAGCGAACACCGGGGAGCTGTTTTTT
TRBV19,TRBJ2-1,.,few,CASSVLSGLLLNEQFF,TGTGCCAGTAGTGTATTATCGGGGCTACTACTTAATGAGCAGTTCTTC
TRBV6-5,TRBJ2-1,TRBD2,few,CASRRTSAGEQFF,TGTGCCAGCAGAAGGACTAGCGCCGGTGAGCAGTTCTTC
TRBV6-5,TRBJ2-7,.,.,CASKLQGPAYEQYF,TGTGCCAGCAAACTCCAGGGACCAGCCTACGAGCAGTACTTC
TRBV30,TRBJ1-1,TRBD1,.,CARRKQGTNTEAFF,TGTGCCCGACGTAAACAGGGGACGAACACTGAAGCTTTCTTT
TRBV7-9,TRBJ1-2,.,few,CASSLGQGPNYGYTF,TGTGCCAGCAGCTTAGGCCAGGGCCCTAACTATGGCTACACCTTC
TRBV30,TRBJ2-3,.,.,CAWRSTGSDTQYF,TGTGCCTGGCGTTCGACGGGTTCAGATACGCAGTATTTT
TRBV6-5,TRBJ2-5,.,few,CATRGSGQETQYF,TGTGCCACCCGAGGGAGCGGACAAGAGACCCAGTACTTC
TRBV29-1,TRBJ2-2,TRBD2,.,CSVEDRSGGLTGELFF,TGCAGCGTTGAAGATCGATCGGGAGGACTCACCGGGGAGCTGTTTTTT
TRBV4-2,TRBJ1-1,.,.,CASSQQGPLNTEAFF,TGTGCCAGCAGCCAGCAGGGACCGCTGAACACTGAAGCTTTCTTT
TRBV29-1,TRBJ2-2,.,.,CSVGNTGELFF,TGCAGCGTAGGGAATACCGGGGAGCTGTTTTTT
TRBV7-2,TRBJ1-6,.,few,CASSLRAGQGSPLHF,TGTGCCAGCAGCTTAAGGGCGGGACAAGGTTCACCCCTCCACTTT
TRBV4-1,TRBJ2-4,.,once,CASSQVPGANIQYF,TGCGCCAGCAGCCAAGTACCGGGCGCGAACATTCAGTACTTC
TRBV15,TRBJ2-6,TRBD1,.,CATSTDRTSGANVLTF,TGTGCCACCAGCACGGACAGGACCTCTGGGGCCAACGTCCTGACTTTC
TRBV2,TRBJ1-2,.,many,CASSDPRGNYGYTF,TGTGCCAGCAGTGACCCAAGGGGGAACTATGGCTACACCTTC
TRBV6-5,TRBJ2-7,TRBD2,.,CASSTGLETFEQYF,TGTGCCAGCAGTACGGGACTAGAGACTTTCGAGCAGTACTTC
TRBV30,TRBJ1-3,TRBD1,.,CAGDRPGNTIYF,TGTGCCGGGGACAGGCCTGGAAACACCATATATTTT
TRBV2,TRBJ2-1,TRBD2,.,CASSERGTSGRSEQFF,TGTGCCAGCAGTGAACGAGGGACTAGCGGGAGGAGTGAGCAGTTCTTC
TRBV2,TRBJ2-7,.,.,CASSTSVTSEQYF,TGTGCCAGCAGTACCTCCGTGACCTCCGAGCAGTACTTC
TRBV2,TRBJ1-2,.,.,CASSLQAVIRGYTF,TGTGCCAGCAGTCTCCAGGCCGTGATTAGGGGCTACACCTTC
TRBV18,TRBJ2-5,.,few,CASSPQETQYF,TGTGCCAGCTCACCCCAAGAGACCCAGTACTTC
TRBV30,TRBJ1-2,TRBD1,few,CAWRPGQSYGYTF,TGTGCCTGGAGGCCGGGACAGAGCTATGGCTACACCTTC
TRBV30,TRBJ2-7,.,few,CAWSSATGRVEQYF,TGTGCCTGGAGTTCCGCGACAGGAAGGGTGGAGCAGTACTTC
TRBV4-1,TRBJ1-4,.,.,CASSHHGTGNEKLFF,TGCGCCAGCAGCCATCACGGGACGGGCAATGAAAAACTGTTTTTT
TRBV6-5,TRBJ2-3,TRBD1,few,CASSYGDSDTQYF,TGTGCCAGCAGTTACGGGGACAGTGATACGCAGTATTTT
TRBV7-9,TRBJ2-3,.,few,CASSLSNTQYF,TGTGCCAGCAGCTTAAGTAATACGCAGTATTTT
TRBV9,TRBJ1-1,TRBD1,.,CASSARNGQGVAFF,TGTGCCAGCAGCGCCCGCAACGGACAGGGGGTAGCTTTCTTT
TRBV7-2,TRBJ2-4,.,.,CASSLVGSGAKNIQYF,TGTGCCAGCAGCTTAGTGGGCTCGGGGGCCAAAAACATTCAGTACTTC
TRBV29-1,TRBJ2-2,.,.,CSVLAGDPAGELFF,TGCAGCGTGCTTGCAGGGGACCCAGCCGGGGAGCTGTTTTTT
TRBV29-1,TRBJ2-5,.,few,CSVEDRQAVETQYF,TGCAGCGTTGAAGATCGGCAGGCGGTAGAGACCCAGTACTTC
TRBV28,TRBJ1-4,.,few,CASSPGGQTNEKLFF,TGTGCCAGCAGCCCGGGGGGGCAAACTAATGAAAAACTGTTTTTT
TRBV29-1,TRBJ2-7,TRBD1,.,CSAGTGGYEQYF,TGCAGCGCTGGGACAGGGGGCTACGAGCAGTACTTC
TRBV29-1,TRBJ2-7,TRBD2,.,CSVTGTSGLTEQYF,TGCAGCGTAACCGGGACTAGCGGGTTAACCGAGCAGTACTTC
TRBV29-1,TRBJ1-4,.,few,CSVESRVGEKLFF,TGCAGCGTTGAGTCCAGGGTTGGGGAAAAACTGTTTTTT
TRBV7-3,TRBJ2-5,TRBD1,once,CASSPGNGQGTETQYF,TGTGCCAGCAGCCCAGGGAACGGACAGGGAACGGAGACCCAGTACTTC